The 30 T cell receptor beta chains listed next were all sequenced from one sample in a study of cytomegalovirus exposure and HLA in healthy donors. The study ran its PCR with 60 Vbeta and 13 Jbeta primers. Only in-frame clones appear in the TCRdb table, and some are missing; sequencing was by immunoSEQ multiplex PCR. The data contain over 100,000 clones, 60% to 85% of them singletons. Sequencing was performed on PBMCs. Receptors originate from a woman aged 40 to 49 in good health and CMV-seronegative.

This CDR3 reads CASSPTSVGYYNEQFF. The CDR3 nucleotides are TGCGCCAGCAGCCCGACTAGCGTGGGGTACTACAATGAGCAGTTCTTC. The chain couples TRBV5-1 to TRBJ2-1, with 8 positions matching TRBD2. Germline CDR1 SGHRS, CDR2 YFSETQ. This CDR3 region has 16 residues. The trim removed 4 bases at V and 3 bases at J, leaving 9 bases unmatched.

This clone was seen ten or more times. The chain is built from TRBV6-4 and TRBJ1-1; TRBD1 aligns across 9 bases. The V gene's germline CDR1 is MRHNA and CDR2 SNTAGT. The CDR3 extends over 14 amino acids. Trimming at V came to 3 bases and at J to 1 base, leaving 0 bases not matched to a gene. CDR3 DNA: TGTGCCAGCAGTGAGGACAGGGGGAACACTGAAGCTTTCTTT. Translating it yields CASSEDRGNTEAFF.

The chain has TRBV11-2 and TRBJ1-1, with D possibly TRBD1 on 5 matching bases. Trimming shortened V by 5 bases and J by 3 bases, and 13 bases separated the two germline ends. The length of the CDR3 is 14 residues. Germline CDR1 and CDR2: SGHAT and FQNNGV. The CDR3 bases are TGTGCCAGCAGCGCCTTATGGGGGGACACTGAAGCTTTCTTT. It specifies CASSALWGDTEAFF.

The V call is TRBV30, the J call TRBJ2-1; 12 positions match TRBD2. The V gene end was trimmed by 0 bases and the J gene end by 6 bases; junction bases not matched to a gene: 3. The CDR3 length is 15 residues. The germline V gene has CDR1 GTSNPN and CDR2 SVGIG (reference sequence). DNA of the CDR3: TGTGCCTGGAGTGTCTGGACTAGCGGGGCCAATGAGCAGTTCTTC. Amino acid sequence: CAWSVWTSGANEQFF.

CDR3 protein: CATGLNNEQFF. The CDR3 DNA reads as TGTGCCACCGGACTAAACAATGAGCAGTTCTTC. The rearrangement joins TRBV6-4 to TRBJ2-1; TRBD2 might be the D (6 bases). Germline CDR1 MRHNA, CDR2 SNTAGT. V lost 10 bases, J lost 5 bases, and 9 bases lay in between. The CDR3 is made up of 11 amino acids.

The chain joins TRBV6-5 to TRBJ2-7; TRBD1 is a possible D gene (5 bases). The CDR3 sequence is 13 residues long. Germline V gives CDR1 MNHEY, CDR2 SVGAGI. The V and J ends lost 2 bases and 2 bases respectively, with 7 bases between them. This CDR3 is CASSYDSTYEQYF. In DNA form, the CDR3 reads TGTGCCAGCAGTTACGACAGTACCTACGAGCAGTACTTC.

The rearrangement links TRBV28 to TRBJ1-2, with 7 bases aligning to TRBD1. The germline V gene has CDR1 MDHEN and CDR2 SYDVKM. V shed 4 bases, J shed 2 bases, and the junction held 7 bases outside the gene matches. The CDR3 consists of 15 residues. The CDR3 spells CASSSTMTGNYGYTF. The DNA of the CDR3 is TGTGCCAGCAGTTCCACCATGACAGGGAACTATGGCTACACCTTC.

The V call is TRBV10-3, the J call TRBJ1-5; 7 positions agree with TRBD1. CDR1 and CDR2 from the germline V gene are ENHRY and SYGVKD. V gave up 4 bases and J gave up 3 bases; unmatched junction bases: 6. This CDR3 is built from 15 residues. The CDR3 here is CAISGDQGVNQPQHF. CDR3 in DNA: TGTGCCATCAGTGGCGACCAGGGGGTCAATCAGCCCCAGCATTTT.

This clone appeared a few times. This rearrangement joins TRBV12-5 to TRBJ2-3; a weak D match, TRBD1 (5 bases). The V and J ends lost 0 bases and 8 bases respectively, with 9 bases between them. This CDR3 is 13 amino acids long. Per germline, CDR1 LGHNT and CDR2 FRNRAP. CDR3 protein: CASGLVGAGTQYF. Here the CDR3 DNA reads TGTGCTAGTGGTTTGGTAGGGGCAGGTACGCAGTATTTT.

The rearrangement links TRBV27 to TRBJ2-3; 13 bases agree with TRBD2. The CDR3 length is 16 residues. V was clipped by 5 bases and J by 5 bases; unmatched bases: 7. Germline CDR1 is MNHEY and CDR2 is SMNVEV (reference sequence). CDR3 sequence reads: CASSPRGLAGEDTQYF. The CDR3 DNA is TGTGCCAGCAGTCCCAGAGGACTAGCGGGGGAAGATACGCAGTATTTT.

The rearrangement links TRBV6-1 to TRBJ2-4, with TRBD2 as a possible D gene (5 bases). From germline, CDR1 is MNHNS and CDR2 SASEGT. V was pared by 7 bases and J by 3 bases, with 16 bases between. This CDR3 has 15 residues. DNA for the CDR3: TGTGCCAGCACGTCGGACTCGGCCAACAAAAACATTCAGTACTTC. Translation: CASTSDSANKNIQYF.

This clone was counted a single time. The chain couples TRBV4-3 to TRBJ2-1, with 11 bases matching TRBD1. This CDR3 has 16 amino acids. Germline assignment: CDR1 LGHNA and CDR2 YSLEER. Unmatched junction bases numbered 8, after V lost 4 bases and J lost 6 bases. Written as DNA, the CDR3 is TGCGCCAGCAGCCCATACTCCGGGACAGGGGGCAATGAGCAGTTCTTC. Amino acids: CASSPYSGTGGNEQFF.

V is TRBV10-3 and J is TRBJ1-5; 7 nucleotides match TRBD1. V gave up 4 bases and J gave up 6 bases; unmatched junction bases: 3. The CDR3 spans 13 residues. CDR1 and CDR2 (germline): ENHRY, SYGVKD. The chain's CDR3 is CAISATGTQPQHF. CDR3 nucleotides: TGTGCCATCAGTGCGACAGGGACTCAGCCCCAGCATTTT.

The J gene is TRBJ2-3, the V gene TRBV7-2, with 14 bases matching TRBD2. V shed 6 bases and J 2 bases; nucleotides not matched to a gene: 1. CDR3 size: 15 residues. Germline values: CDR1 SGHTA, CDR2 FQGNSA. In nucleotides, the CDR3 is TGTGCCAGCAGGGGACTAGCGGGGGTCACAGATACGCAGTATTTT. Encoded protein: CASRGLAGVTDTQYF.

The gene calls are TRBV6-6 and TRBJ2-5; 9 bases are a match to TRBD1. TRBJ2-7 explains the end of the DNA better; the J call may be wrong. The CDR3 is made up of 14 amino acids. Germline lookup yields CDR1 MNHNY and CDR2 SVGAGI (reference sequence). The CDR3 DNA sequence: TGTGCCAGCAGTTACGACAGGGGGAAGAACGAGCAGTACTTC. This codes for CASSYDRGKNEQYF.

CDR3 coding DNA: TGTGCCAGCAGCCAAACTAAGAAGACTGAAGCTTTCTTT. It translates to CASSQTKKTEAFF. This sequence joins TRBV14 and TRBJ1-1; D gene uncertain. V lost 2 bases, J lost 5 bases, and 9 bases lay in between. The CDR3 runs to 13 residues. Germline V gene data show CDR1 as SGHDN and CDR2 as FVKESK. The entire variable domain, with the rest obtained from reference TRBV14 and TRBJ1-1, is as follows: EAGVTQFPSHSVIEKGQTVTLRCDPISGHDNLYWYRRVMGKEIKFLLHFVKESKQDESGMPNNRFLAERTGGTYSTLKVQPAELEDSGVYFCASSQTKKTEAFFGQGTRLTVV.

V and J are TRBV2 and TRBJ1-5; possibly TRBD1 for D (6 bases). V lost 6 bases, J lost 2 bases, and 11 bases lay in between. CDR1 is SNHLY, CDR2 FYNNEI, per germline. The CDR3 has 14 amino acids. CDR3 bases: TGTGCCAGCAGGAACAGGGACGGCAATCAGCCCCAGCATTTT. This codes for CASRNRDGNQPQHF.

The gene calls are TRBV7-9 and TRBJ2-5; 14 bases fit TRBD2. Germline loops: CDR1 SEHNR, CDR2 FQNEAQ (reference sequence). There are 16 residues in the CDR3. The junction had 7 bases not matched to a gene; V was cut back by 5 bases and J by 5 bases. The CDR3 spells CASSPRTSGGLETQYF. The CDR3 nucleotides read TGTGCCAGCAGCCCGCGGACTAGCGGGGGGCTGGAGACCCAGTACTTC.

The chain has TRBV4-1 and TRBJ1-2; weak D call: TRBD1 (5 bases). V was shortened by 0 bases and J by 1 base, with 15 bases between the two germline ends. Germline loops: CDR1 MGHRA, CDR2 YSYEKL. This CDR3 is built from 17 residues. The CDR3 DNA reads TGCGCCAGCAGCCAAGACAGGGCGGCGGTCATTAACTATGGCTACACCTTC. Translated, it gives CASSQDRAAVINYGYTF.

This chain connects TRBV7-2 to TRBJ1-1; TRBD1 is a possible D gene (6 bases). Germline V gives CDR1 SGHTA, CDR2 FQGNSA. The V end lost 5 bases, the J end lost 0 bases, and 10 bases lay between the germline ends. The CDR3 consists of 14 residues. CDR3 sequence reads: CASSRDRMNTEAFF. Written as DNA, the CDR3 is TGTGCCAGCAGCAGAGACAGGATGAACACTGAAGCTTTCTTT. The complete variable domain, with remaining parts taken from reference TRBV7-2 and TRBJ1-1, reads GAGVSQSPSNKVTEKGKDVELRCDPISGHTALYWYRQSLGQGLEFLIYFQGNSAPDKSGLPSDRFSAERTGGSVSTLTIQRTQQEDSAVYLCASSRDRMNTEAFFGQGTRLTVV.

This CDR3 is CAIGTGDNYEQYF. CDR3 DNA sequence: TGTGCCATCGGGACAGGCGATAACTACGAGCAGTACTTC. The V gene is TRBV6-1, the J gene TRBJ2-7, with 8 positions matching TRBD1. Trimming removed 10 bases from V and 3 bases from J; junction bases left unmatched: 8. The CDR3 has 13 amino acids. Germline V lookup: CDR1 MNHNS, CDR2 SASEGT.

This clone was detected once. This chain joins TRBV6-1 and TRBJ2-7; 10 bases match TRBD2. The CDR3 has 19 amino acids. The V and J ends lost 4 bases and 1 base, in that order; junction bases with no gene match: 16. CDR1 is MNHNS, CDR2 SASEGT, per germline. As DNA, the CDR3 is TGTGCCAGCAGTGTAGAAGGGCTAGCGGGGGTGGTAGGGTCCTACGAGCAGTACTTC. Its protein product is CASSVEGLAGVVGSYEQYF.

This clone has more than one count but fewer than ten. V usage is TRBV27 and J usage is TRBJ1-1, with D uncertain. The CDR3 runs 13 residues. Per germline, CDR1 MNHEY and CDR2 SMNVEV (reference sequence). V shed 2 bases and J shed 5 bases, with 9 bases lying between them. The CDR3 DNA sequence: TGTGCCAGCAGTTTAGAGACGGGGACTGAAGCTTTCTTT. This encodes CASSLETGTEAFF.

This clone occurred once. This rearrangement joins TRBV6-5 to TRBJ1-3; maybe TRBD1 (5 bases). Germline CDR1 and CDR2: MNHEY and SVGAGI. V lost 6 bases and J lost 4, with 13 bases in between. The CDR3 is 14 amino acids. The CDR3 nucleotides read TGTGCCAGCAGGCCCCAGGGTAGCGGAAACACCATATATTTT. It encodes CASRPQGSGNTIYF.

The J gene is TRBJ2-6, the V gene TRBV25-1, with 9 bases matching TRBD1. The germline gives CDR1 MGHDK, CDR2 SYGVNS. J lost 0 bases, V lost 1 base, and 4 bases had no gene match. The CDR3 runs 18 residues. Written as DNA, the CDR3 is TGTGCCAGCAGTGAATTTGGGACAGGGCTCTCTGGGGCCAACGTCCTGACTTTC. It codes for CASSEFGTGLSGANVLTF.

The V call is TRBV7-2, the J call TRBJ1-2, with D unresolved. The CDR3 contains 11 residues. The V gene's germline CDR1 is SGHTA and CDR2 FQGNSA. V shed 4 bases and J shed 2 bases, with 2 bases lying between them. The chain's CDR3 is CASSSNYGYTF. For the CDR3, the DNA is TGTGCCAGCAGCTCAAACTATGGCTACACCTTC.

The chain links TRBV7-3 to TRBJ1-1, with D perhaps matching TRBD1 (5 bases). Germline V lookup: CDR1 SGHTA, CDR2 FQGTGA. This CDR3 has 13 amino acids. V was trimmed by 5 bases and J by 1 base, leaving 8 bases between them. The CDR3 DNA sequence: TGTGCCAGCAGCCGAGACAGGAACACTGAAGCTTTCTTT. Its translation: CASSRDRNTEAFF.

The J gene is TRBJ1-6, the V gene TRBV2; 8 bases map to TRBD1. Per germline, CDR1 SNHLY and CDR2 FYNNEI. V shed 6 bases, J shed 6 bases, and the junction held 4 bases outside the gene matches. This CDR3 contains 14 residues. Here the CDR3 DNA reads TGTGCCAGCAGCTACGGACAGGGTAATTCACCCCTCCACTTT. The encoded protein is CASSYGQGNSPLHF.

This chain uses TRBV9 with TRBJ2-5, with 10 bases aligning to TRBD1. The germline V gene has CDR1 SGDLS and CDR2 YYNGEE. The CDR3 loop spans 13 amino acids. The V segment lost 5 bases and the J segment 7 bases; nucleotides outside the gene matches: 5. Here the CDR3 reads CASSPTGGATQYF. In DNA, the CDR3 is TGTGCCAGCAGTCCGACAGGGGGCGCGACCCAGTACTTC.

The CDR3 reads CASSLAGVPNSPLHF. CDR3 in DNA: TGTGCCAGCAGCTTAGCCGGGGTACCCAATTCACCCCTCCACTTT. The genes are TRBV7-8 and TRBJ1-6; no clear D. The CDR3 has 15 residues. Trimming left V 0 bases short and J 7 bases short, with 10 bases between. Germline V gene sequence: CDR1 SGHVS, CDR2 FQNEAQ.